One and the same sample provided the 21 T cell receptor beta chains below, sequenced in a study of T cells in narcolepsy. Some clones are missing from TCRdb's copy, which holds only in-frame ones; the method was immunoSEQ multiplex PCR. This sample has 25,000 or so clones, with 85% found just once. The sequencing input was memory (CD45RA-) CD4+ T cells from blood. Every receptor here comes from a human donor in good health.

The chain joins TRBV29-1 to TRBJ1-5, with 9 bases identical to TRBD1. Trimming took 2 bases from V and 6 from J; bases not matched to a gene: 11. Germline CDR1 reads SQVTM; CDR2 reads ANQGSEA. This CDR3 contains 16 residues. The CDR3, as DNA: TGCAGCGTTGAATTACCTGGGACAGGGCGCGTTCAGCCCCAGCATTTT. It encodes CSVELPGTGRVQPQHF.

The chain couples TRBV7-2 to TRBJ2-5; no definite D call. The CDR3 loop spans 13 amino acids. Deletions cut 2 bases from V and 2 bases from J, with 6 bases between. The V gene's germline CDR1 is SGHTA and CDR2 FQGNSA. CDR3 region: CASSLSWQETQYF. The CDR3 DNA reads TGTGCCAGCAGCTTATCGTGGCAAGAGACCCAGTACTTC.

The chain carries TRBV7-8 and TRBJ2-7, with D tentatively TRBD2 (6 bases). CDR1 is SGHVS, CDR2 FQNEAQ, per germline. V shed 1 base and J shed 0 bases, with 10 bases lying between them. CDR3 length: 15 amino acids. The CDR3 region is CASSLGLAHSYEQYF. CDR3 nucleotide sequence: TGTGCCAGCAGCTTAGGCCTAGCGCACTCCTACGAGCAGTACTTC.

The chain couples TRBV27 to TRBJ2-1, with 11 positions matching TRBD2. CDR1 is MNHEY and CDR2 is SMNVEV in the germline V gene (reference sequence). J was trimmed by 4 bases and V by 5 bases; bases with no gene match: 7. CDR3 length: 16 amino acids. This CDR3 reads CASSRISGRVYNEQFF. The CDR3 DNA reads TGTGCCAGCAGTCGTATTAGCGGGAGGGTGTACAATGAGCAGTTCTTC.

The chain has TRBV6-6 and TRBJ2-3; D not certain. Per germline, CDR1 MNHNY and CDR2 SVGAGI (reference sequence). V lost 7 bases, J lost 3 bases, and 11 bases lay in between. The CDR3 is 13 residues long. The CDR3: CASTSTGTDTQYF. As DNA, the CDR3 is TGTGCCAGCACGTCGACCGGTACAGATACGCAGTATTTT.

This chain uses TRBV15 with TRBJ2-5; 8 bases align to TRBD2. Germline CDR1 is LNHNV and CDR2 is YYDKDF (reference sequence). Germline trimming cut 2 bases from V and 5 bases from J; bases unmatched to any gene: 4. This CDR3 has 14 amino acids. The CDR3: CATSRLAGLETQYF. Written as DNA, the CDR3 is TGTGCCACCAGCAGATTAGCGGGGCTTGAGACCCAGTACTTC.

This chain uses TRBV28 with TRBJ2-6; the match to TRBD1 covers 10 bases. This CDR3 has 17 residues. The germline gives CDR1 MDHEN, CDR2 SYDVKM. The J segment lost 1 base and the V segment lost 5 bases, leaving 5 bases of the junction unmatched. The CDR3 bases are TGTGCCAGCAGTCTCGGGACAGGGGTATCTGGGGCCAACGTCCTGACTTTC. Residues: CASSLGTGVSGANVLTF.

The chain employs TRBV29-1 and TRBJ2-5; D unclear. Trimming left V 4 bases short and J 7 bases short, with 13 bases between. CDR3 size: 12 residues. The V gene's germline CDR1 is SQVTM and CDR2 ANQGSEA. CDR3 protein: CSVGEQLGTQYF. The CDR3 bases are TGCAGCGTTGGTGAACAGTTGGGGACCCAGTACTTC.

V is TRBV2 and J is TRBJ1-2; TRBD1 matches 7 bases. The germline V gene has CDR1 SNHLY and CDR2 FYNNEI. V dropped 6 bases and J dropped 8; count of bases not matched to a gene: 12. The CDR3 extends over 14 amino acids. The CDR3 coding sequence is TGTGCCAGCAGGGACACCACAGGGGAGGACGGCTACACCTTC. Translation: CASRDTTGEDGYTF.

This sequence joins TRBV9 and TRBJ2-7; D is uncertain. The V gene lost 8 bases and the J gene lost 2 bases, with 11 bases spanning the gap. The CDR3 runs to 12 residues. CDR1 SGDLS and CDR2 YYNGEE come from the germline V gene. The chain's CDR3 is CARVGRPYEQYF. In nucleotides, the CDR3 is TGTGCCAGAGTCGGAAGGCCCTACGAGCAGTACTTC.

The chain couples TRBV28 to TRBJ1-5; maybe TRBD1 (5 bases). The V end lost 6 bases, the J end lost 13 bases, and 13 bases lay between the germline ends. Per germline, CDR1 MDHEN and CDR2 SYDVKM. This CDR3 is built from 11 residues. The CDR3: CASSRTTGQHF. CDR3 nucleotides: TGTGCCAGCAGCCGGACAACTGGGCAGCATTTT. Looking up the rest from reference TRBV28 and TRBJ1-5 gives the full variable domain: DVKVTQSSRYLVKRTGEKVFLECVQDMDHENMFWYRQDPGLGLRLIYFSYDVKMKEKGDIPEGYSVSREKKERFSLILESASTNQTSMYLCASSRTTGQHFGDGTRLSIL.

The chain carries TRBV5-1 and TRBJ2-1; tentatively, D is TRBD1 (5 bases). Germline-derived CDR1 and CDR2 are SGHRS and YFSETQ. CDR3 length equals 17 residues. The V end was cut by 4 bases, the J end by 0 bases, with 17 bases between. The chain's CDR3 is CASSTGLAGNSYNEQFF. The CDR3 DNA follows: TGCGCCAGCAGCACAGGTCTTGCAGGTAACTCCTACAATGAGCAGTTCTTC.

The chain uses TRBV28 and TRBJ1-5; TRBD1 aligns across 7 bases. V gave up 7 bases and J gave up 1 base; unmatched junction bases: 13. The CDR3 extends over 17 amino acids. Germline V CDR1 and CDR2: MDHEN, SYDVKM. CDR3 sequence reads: CASKVRLATGSNQPQHF. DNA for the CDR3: TGTGCCAGCAAAGTCCGACTCGCGACAGGGAGCAATCAGCCCCAGCATTTT.

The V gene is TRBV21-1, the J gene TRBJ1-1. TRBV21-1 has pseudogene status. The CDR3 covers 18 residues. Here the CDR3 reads CASSKPSHGGRENTEAFF. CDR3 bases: TGTGCCAGCAGCAAACCGAGCCATGGGGGGCGGGAGAACACTGAAGCTTTCTTT.

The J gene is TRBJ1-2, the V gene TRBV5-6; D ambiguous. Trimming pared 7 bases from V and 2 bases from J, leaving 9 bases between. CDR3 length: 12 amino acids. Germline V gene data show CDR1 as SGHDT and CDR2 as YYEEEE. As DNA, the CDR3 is TGTGCCAGCTTTAGGGTCAACTATGGCTACACCTTC. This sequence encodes CASFRVNYGYTF.

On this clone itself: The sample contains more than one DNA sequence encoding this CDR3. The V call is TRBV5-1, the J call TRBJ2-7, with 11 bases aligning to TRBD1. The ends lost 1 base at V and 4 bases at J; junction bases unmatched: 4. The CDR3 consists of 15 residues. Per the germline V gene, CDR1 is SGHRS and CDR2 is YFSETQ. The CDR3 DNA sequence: TGCGCCAGCAGCTTGCGGGGACAGGGGGGGTACGAGCAGTACTTC. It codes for CASSLRGQGGYEQYF.

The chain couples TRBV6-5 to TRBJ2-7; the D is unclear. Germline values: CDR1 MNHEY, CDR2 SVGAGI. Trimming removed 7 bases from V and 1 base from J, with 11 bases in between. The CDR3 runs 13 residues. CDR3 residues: CASTPGTSYEQYF. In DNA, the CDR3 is TGTGCCAGCACCCCCGGCACTTCCTACGAGCAGTACTTC.

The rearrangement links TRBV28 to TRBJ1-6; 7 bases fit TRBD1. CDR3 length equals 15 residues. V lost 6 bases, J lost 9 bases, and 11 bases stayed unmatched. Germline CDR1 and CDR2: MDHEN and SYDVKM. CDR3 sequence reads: CASRKTGRRSSPLHF. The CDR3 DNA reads TGTGCCAGCAGGAAGACAGGGAGACGGAGTTCACCCCTCCACTTT.

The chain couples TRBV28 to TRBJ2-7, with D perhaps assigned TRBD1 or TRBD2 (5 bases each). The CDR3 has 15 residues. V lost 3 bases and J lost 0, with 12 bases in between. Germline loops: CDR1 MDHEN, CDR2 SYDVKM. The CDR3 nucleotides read TGTGCCAGCAGTTTCAGGGACGGACACTCCTACGAGCAGTACTTC. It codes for CASSFRDGHSYEQYF.

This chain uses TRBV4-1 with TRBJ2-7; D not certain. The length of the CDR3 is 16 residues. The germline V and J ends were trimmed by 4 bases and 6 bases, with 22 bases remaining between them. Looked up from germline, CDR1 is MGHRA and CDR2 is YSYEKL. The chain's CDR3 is CASSPLGQRLFAEQYF. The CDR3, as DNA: TGCGCCAGCAGCCCTCTGGGCCAGAGATTGTTCGCCGAGCAGTACTTC.

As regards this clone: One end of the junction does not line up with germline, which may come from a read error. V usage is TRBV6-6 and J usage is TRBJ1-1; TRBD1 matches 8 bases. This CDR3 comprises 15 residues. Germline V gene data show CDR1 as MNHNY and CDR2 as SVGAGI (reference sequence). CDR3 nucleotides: TGTGCCAGCAGCTACTCCGGGACAGGTAGGACTGAAGCTTTCTTT. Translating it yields CASSYSGTGRTEAFF.